These 18 T cell receptor beta chains were all obtained from the same sample, sequenced in a study of T cells in Graves' hyperthyroidism and ophthalmopathy. TCR beta CDR3 sequences were amplified from RNA transcripts. HTBI primers drove first-round RT-PCR of the TCR CDR3. TCRdb used MiXCR to reprocess the multiplex PCR reads, holding one entry per CDR3 protein. The sample shows roughly 550,000 distinct CDR3 sequences, roughly 15% of them seen only once. The source material was blood. These receptors were obtained from a woman in her twenties or thirties with Graves' ophthalmopathy.

V and J are TRBV5-1 and TRBJ1-3, with D possibly matching TRBD1 (6 bases). Germline CDR1 SGHRS, CDR2 YFSETQ. The CDR3 loop spans 17 amino acids. The germline V and J ends were trimmed by 0 bases and 2 bases, with 15 bases remaining between them. CDR3 in amino acids: CASSLGGQGAPGNTIYF. The CDR3 bases are TGCGCCAGCAGCTTGGGGGGGCAGGGTGCACCTGGAAACACCATATATTTT.

The chain employs TRBV20-1 and TRBJ2-5; D is possibly TRBD2 (5 bases). CDR3 length: 15 residues. CDR1 and CDR2 (germline): DFQATT, SNEGSKA (reference sequence). V dropped 3 bases and J dropped 2 bases, with 16 bases sitting between them. CDR3: CSASGLMRGQETQYF. The CDR3, as DNA: TGCAGTGCTAGCGGACTTATGAGAGGGCAAGAGACCCAGTACTTC.

In its sample, this clonotype was seen many times. The CDR3 reads CASSLDGKERNTEAFF. The CDR3 DNA is TGCGCCAGCAGCTTGGACGGCAAGGAGAGGAACACTGAAGCTTTCTTT. The chain couples TRBV5-1 to TRBJ1-1; D unresolved. Trimming shortened V by 0 bases and J by 1 base, and 13 bases separated the two germline ends. The CDR3 length is 16 residues. CDR1 and CDR2 (germline): SGHRS, YFSETQ.

This clonotype was observed a handful of times. The rearrangement uses TRBV6-1 and TRBJ2-7; TRBD1 agrees at 7 bases. Trimming at V came to 6 bases and at J to 4 bases, leaving 9 bases not matched to a gene. The V gene's germline CDR1 is MNHNS and CDR2 SASEGT. The CDR3 contains 14 residues. CDR3 coding DNA: TGTGCCAGCAGGGAAAGCGACAGGGATTACGAGCAGTACTTC. As protein: CASRESDRDYEQYF.

The rearrangement links TRBV5-4 to TRBJ2-7; 11 positions agree with TRBD2. CDR3 length: 16 residues. Looked up from germline, CDR1 is SGHNT and CDR2 is YYREEE (reference sequence). V lost 4 bases, J lost 1 base, and 7 bases stayed unmatched. CDR3 bases: TGTGCCAGCAGCAAAACTAGCGGGAGTGGGTCCTACGAGCAGTACTTC. Protein product: CASSKTSGSGSYEQYF.

This chain links TRBV19 with TRBJ1-1; tentative D call: TRBD1 (5 bases). Germline assignment: CDR1 LNHDA and CDR2 SQIVND (reference sequence). Trimming left V 3 bases short and J 5 bases short, with 7 bases between. The CDR3 length is 12 residues. The chain's CDR3 is CASSMGGTEAFF. The CDR3 DNA follows: TGTGCCAGTAGTATGGGGGGAACTGAAGCTTTCTTT.

With respect to this clonotype: Possible read error: a much larger clone is one base away. This sequence joins TRBV11-3 and TRBJ2-7, with TRBD1 matching 7 bases. The J call is in doubt because the DNA end fits TRBJ2-1 better. Germline CDR1 reads SGHNT; CDR2 reads YENEEA. The CDR3 totals 15 residues. For the CDR3, the DNA is TGTGCCAGCAGCTTAGAAGGGGGCAGCCTTTACGAGCAGTTCTTC. This encodes CASSLEGGSLYEQFF.

This clonotype was picked up many times. J is TRBJ2-2 and V is TRBV2; D could derive from TRBD1 or TRBD2 (5 bases each). This CDR3 has 15 amino acids. V lost 9 bases and J lost 4, with 18 bases in between. Per the germline V gene, CDR1 is SNHLY and CDR2 is FYNNEI. The CDR3 is CARTNRDQPTGELFF. CDR3 nucleotide sequence: TGTGCCAGAACCAACCGGGACCAGCCCACCGGGGAGCTGTTTTTT.

A note on this clonotype: This may be a read error, as it is one base from a much larger clone. The chain is built from TRBV5-1 and TRBJ1-1; 9 bases agree with TRBD1. Germline values: CDR1 SGHRS, CDR2 YFSETQ. This CDR3 region has 16 residues. CDR3 DNA sequence: TGCGGCAGCAGCTCCGACAGGGGGAATATGAACACTGAAGCTTTCTTT. Translation: CGSSSDRGNMNTEAFF.

This clonotype was seen ten or more times. The rearrangement uses TRBV19 and TRBJ2-1, with TRBD1 as a possible D gene (5 bases). The CDR3 runs to 15 residues. Germline V gives CDR1 LNHDA, CDR2 SQIVND (reference sequence). Trimming stripped 3 bases from V and 0 bases from J, with 9 bases between. The CDR3 nucleotides read TGTGCCAGTAGTATTCAGGGTGGCTCCTACAATGAGCAGTTCTTC. This encodes CASSIQGGSYNEQFF.

Concerning this clonotype itself: This clone may be a read error of a much larger clone one base away. The chain carries TRBV6-2 or TRBV6-3 and TRBJ2-2; weak D call: TRBD1 (6 bases). CDR1 is MNHEY and CDR2 is SVGEGT in the germline V gene. CDR3 size: 14 residues. The V end lost 4 bases, the J end lost 3 bases, and 9 bases lay between the germline ends. The CDR3 nucleotides read TGTGCCAGCAGTTGGGGGCGGGACACCGGGGAGCTGTTTTTT. Its translation: CASSWGRDTGELFF.

This clonotype has at least ten counts. The V and J genes are TRBV7-9 and TRBJ2-3; TRBD2 might be the D (5 bases). V was shortened by 5 bases and J by 10 bases, with 13 bases between the two germline ends. Germline lookup yields CDR1 SEHNR and CDR2 FQNEAQ (reference sequence). This CDR3 has 12 amino acids. DNA for the CDR3: TGTGCCAGCAGCCGACTCGGGGAAGCGCAGTATTTT. Translation gives CASSRLGEAQYF.

This clonotype came up a few times. V is TRBV14 and J is TRBJ2-1; 11 bases agree with TRBD2. In germline, CDR1 is SGHDN, CDR2 FVKESK. The CDR3 sequence is 15 residues long. The J segment lost 7 bases and the V segment lost 4 bases, leaving 6 bases of the junction unmatched. CDR3 loop: CASSRLAGPVNEQFF. The CDR3 bases are TGTGCCAGCAGCCGACTAGCGGGACCAGTTAATGAGCAGTTCTTC.

This clonotype was seen many times. This chain joins TRBV5-1 and TRBJ1-1; D call uncertain. There are 15 residues in the CDR3. Trimming left V 0 bases short and J 4 bases short, with 13 bases between. The germline gives CDR1 SGHRS, CDR2 YFSETQ. This CDR3 reads CASSLGHLSGTEAFF. In DNA, the CDR3 is TGCGCCAGCAGCTTGGGTCATCTCAGCGGCACTGAAGCTTTCTTT.

This chain links TRBV28 with TRBJ1-4; maybe TRBD1 (5 bases). The CDR3 consists of 14 residues. The germline V and J ends were trimmed by 4 bases and 7 bases, with 13 bases remaining between them. Looked up from germline, CDR1 is MDHEN and CDR2 is SYDVKM. The CDR3 here is CASSSGGRGEKLFF. DNA for the CDR3: TGTGCCAGCAGTTCTGGGGGTAGGGGTGAAAAACTGTTTTTT. The full variable domain, rest sourced from reference TRBV28 and TRBJ1-4, is DVKVTQSSRYLVKRTGEKVFLECVQDMDHENMFWYRQDPGLGLRLIYFSYDVKMKEKGDIPEGYSVSREKKERFSLILESASTNQTSMYLCASSSGGRGEKLFFGSGTQLSVL.

The chain couples TRBV19 to TRBJ2-3; D is undetermined. V shed 6 bases and J shed 7 bases, with 11 bases lying between them. Germline V gene data show CDR1 as LNHDA and CDR2 as SQIVND (reference sequence). There are 12 residues in the CDR3. CDR3 sequence: CASSSEPYTQYF. The CDR3 DNA sequence: TGTGCCAGTAGCTCGGAGCCTTATACGCAGTATTTT. The complete variable domain, with remaining parts taken from reference TRBV19 and TRBJ2-3, reads DGGITQSPKYLFRKEGQNVTLSCEQNLNHDAMYWYRQDPGQGLRLIYYSQIVNDFQKGDIAEGYSVSREKKESFPLTVTSAQKNPTAFYLCASSSEPYTQYFGPGTRLTVL.

The table lists this clonotype with a count of one. The rearrangement joins TRBV7-3 to TRBJ2-5; possible D gene TRBD1, 6 bases. CDR3 length equals 14 residues. CDR1 is SGHTA and CDR2 is FQGTGA in the germline V gene. V lost 5 bases to trimming and J lost 5 bases, with 15 bases between them. CDR3: CASSPDGGRETQYF. The CDR3 DNA follows: TGTGCCAGCAGCCCCGATGGGGGCCGGGAGACCCAGTACTTC.

The CDR3 nucleotides read TGTGCCAGCAGCTTAGTCAAGGCCCCGGGGCCCTACAATGAGCAGTTCTTC. This translates into CASSLVKAPGPYNEQFF. This chain joins TRBV11-2 and TRBJ2-1; TRBD1 or TRBD2 may be the D gene (5 bases each). The CDR3 consists of 17 residues. V lost 1 base and J lost 2, with 15 bases in between. The germline V gene has CDR1 SGHAT and CDR2 FQNNGV.